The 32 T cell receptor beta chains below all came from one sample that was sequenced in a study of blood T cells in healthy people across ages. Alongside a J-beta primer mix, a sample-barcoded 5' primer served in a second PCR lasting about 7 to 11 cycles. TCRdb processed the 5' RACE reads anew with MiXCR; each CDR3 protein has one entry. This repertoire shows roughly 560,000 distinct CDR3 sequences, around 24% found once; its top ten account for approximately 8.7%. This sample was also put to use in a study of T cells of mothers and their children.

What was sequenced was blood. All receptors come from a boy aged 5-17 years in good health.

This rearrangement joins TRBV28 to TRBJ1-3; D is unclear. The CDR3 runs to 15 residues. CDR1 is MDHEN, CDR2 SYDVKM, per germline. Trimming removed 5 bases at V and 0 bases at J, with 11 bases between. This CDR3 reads CASSRDVRSGNTIYF. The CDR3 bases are TGTGCCAGCAGTCGTGACGTCCGCTCTGGAAACACCATATATTTT.

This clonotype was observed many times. In nucleotides, the CDR3 is TGTGCCAGCAATACAGGGAGAGAGACCCAGTACTTC. Translated: CASNTGRETQYF. The chain couples TRBV28 to TRBJ2-5; tentative D call: TRBD1 (6 bases). From germline, CDR1 is MDHEN and CDR2 SYDVKM. This CDR3 spans 12 amino acids. V was cut by 7 bases and J by 4 bases, with 10 bases left in between.

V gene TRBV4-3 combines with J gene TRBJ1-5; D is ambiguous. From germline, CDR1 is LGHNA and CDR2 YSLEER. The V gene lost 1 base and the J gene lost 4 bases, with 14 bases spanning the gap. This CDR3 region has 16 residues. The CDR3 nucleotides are TGCGCCAGCAGCCAAGCGATAGCTGGGTTAAATCAGCCCCAGCATTTT. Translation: CASSQAIAGLNQPQHF.

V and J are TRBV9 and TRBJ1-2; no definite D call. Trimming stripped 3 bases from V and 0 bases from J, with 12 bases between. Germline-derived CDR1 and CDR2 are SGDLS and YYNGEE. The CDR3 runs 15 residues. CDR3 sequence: CASSATTAANYGYTF. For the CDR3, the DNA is TGTGCCAGCAGCGCCACAACCGCGGCTAACTATGGCTACACCTTC.

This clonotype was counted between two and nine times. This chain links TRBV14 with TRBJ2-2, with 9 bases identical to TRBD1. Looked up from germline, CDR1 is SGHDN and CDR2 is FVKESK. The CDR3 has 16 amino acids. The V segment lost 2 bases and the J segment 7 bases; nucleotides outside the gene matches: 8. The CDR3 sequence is CASSQFRDRENGELFF. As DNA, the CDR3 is TGTGCCAGCAGCCAATTCCGGGACAGGGAGAACGGGGAGCTGTTTTTT. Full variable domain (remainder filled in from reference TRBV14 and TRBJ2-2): EAGVTQFPSHSVIEKGQTVTLRCDPISGHDNLYWYRRVMGKEIKFLLHFVKESKQDESGMPNNRFLAERTGGTYSTLKVQPAELEDSGVYFCASSQFRDRENGELFFGEGSRLTVL.

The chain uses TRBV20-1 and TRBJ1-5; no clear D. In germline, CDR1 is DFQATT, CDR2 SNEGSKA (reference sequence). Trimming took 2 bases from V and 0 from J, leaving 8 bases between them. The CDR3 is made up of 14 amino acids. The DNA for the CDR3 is TGCAGTGCTAGACCCAGGTATAGCAATCAGCCCCAGCATTTT. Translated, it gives CSARPRYSNQPQHF.

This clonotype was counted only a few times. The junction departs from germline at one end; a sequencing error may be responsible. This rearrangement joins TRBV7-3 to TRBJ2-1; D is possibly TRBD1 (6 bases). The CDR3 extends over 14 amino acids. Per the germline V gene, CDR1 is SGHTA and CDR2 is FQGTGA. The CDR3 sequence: CASSSRMDSNERFF. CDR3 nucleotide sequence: TGTGCCAGCAGCTCCCGAATGGACAGCAATGAGCGGTTCTTC.

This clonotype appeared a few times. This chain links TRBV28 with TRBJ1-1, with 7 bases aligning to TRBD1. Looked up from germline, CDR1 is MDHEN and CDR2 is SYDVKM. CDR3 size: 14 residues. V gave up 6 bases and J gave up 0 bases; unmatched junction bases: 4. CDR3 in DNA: TGTGCCAGCAGGATGGGACAGATGAACACTGAAGCTTTCTTT. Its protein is CASRMGQMNTEAFF.

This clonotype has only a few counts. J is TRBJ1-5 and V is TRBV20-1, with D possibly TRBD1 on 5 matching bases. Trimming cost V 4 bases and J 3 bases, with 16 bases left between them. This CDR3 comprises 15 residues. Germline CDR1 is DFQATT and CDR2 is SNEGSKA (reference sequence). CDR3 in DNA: TGCAGTGCTATCCCCCGGGGGACTTCCAATCAGCCCCAGCATTTT. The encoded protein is CSAIPRGTSNQPQHF.

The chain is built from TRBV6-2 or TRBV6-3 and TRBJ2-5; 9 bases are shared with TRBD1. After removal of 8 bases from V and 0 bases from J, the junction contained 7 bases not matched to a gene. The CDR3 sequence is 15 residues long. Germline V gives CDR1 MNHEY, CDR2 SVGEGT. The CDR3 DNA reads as TGTGCCAGCGGATCGGACAGGGGATACCAAGAGACCCAGTACTTC. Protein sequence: CASGSDRGYQETQYF.

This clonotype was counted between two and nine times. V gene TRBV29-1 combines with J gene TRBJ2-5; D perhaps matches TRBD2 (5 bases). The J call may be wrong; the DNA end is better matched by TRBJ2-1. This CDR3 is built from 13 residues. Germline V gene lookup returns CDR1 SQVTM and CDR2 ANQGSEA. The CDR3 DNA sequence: TGCAGCGTTGATGTGGACTTCGCTAATGAGCAGTTCTTC. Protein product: CSVDVDFANEQFF.

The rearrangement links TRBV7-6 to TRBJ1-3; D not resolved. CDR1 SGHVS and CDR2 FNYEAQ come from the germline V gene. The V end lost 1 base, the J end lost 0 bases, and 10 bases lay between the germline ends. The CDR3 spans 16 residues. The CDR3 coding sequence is TGTGCCAGCAGCTTAGACCCCCCGAGCTCTGGAAACACCATATATTTT. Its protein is CASSLDPPSSGNTIYF.

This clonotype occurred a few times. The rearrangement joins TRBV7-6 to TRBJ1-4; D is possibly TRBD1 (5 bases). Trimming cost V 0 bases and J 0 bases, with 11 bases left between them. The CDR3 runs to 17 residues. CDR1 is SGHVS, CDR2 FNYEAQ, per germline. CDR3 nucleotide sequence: TGTGCCAGCAGCTTAGCGGGCAGGGCTGCAACTAATGAAAAACTGTTTTTT. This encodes CASSLAGRAATNEKLFF. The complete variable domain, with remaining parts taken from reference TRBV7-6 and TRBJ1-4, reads GAGVSQSPRYKVTKRGQDVALRCDPISGHVSLYWYRQALGQGPEFLTYFNYEAQQDKSGLPNDRFSAERPEGSISTLTIQRTEQRDSAMYRCASSLAGRAATNEKLFFGSGTQLSVL.

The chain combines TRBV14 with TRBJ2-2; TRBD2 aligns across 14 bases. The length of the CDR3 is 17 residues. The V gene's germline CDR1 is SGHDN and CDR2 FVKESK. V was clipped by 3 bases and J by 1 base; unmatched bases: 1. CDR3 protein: CASSHGLAGGNTGELFF. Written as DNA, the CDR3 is TGTGCCAGCAGCCATGGACTAGCGGGGGGGAACACCGGGGAGCTGTTTTTT.

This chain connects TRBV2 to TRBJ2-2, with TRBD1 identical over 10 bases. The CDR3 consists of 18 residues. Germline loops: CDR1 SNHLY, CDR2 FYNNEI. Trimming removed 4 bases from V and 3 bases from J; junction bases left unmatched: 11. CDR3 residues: CASSGPLVGQGYTGELFF. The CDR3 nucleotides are TGTGCCAGCAGTGGTCCCCTTGTGGGACAGGGGTACACCGGGGAGCTGTTTTTT.

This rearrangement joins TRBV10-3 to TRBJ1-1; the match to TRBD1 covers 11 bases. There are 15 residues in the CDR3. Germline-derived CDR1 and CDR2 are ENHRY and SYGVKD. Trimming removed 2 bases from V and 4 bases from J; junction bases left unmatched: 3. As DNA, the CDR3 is TGTGCCATCAGTGAGGGGACAGGGGGTATCACTGAAGCTTTCTTT. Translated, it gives CAISEGTGGITEAFF.

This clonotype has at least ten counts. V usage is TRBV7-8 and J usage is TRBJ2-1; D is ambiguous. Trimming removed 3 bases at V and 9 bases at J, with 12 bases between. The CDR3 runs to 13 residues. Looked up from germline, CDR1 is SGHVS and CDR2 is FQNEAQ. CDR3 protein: CASSLAPPGEQFF. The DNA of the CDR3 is TGTGCCAGCAGCTTGGCTCCCCCCGGTGAGCAGTTCTTC.

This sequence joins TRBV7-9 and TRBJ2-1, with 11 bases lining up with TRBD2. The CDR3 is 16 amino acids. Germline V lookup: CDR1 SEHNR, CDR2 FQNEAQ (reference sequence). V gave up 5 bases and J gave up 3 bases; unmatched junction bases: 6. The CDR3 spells CASSPDSGRGYNEQFF. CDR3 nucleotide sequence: TGTGCCAGCAGCCCCGATAGCGGGAGGGGCTACAATGAGCAGTTCTTC.

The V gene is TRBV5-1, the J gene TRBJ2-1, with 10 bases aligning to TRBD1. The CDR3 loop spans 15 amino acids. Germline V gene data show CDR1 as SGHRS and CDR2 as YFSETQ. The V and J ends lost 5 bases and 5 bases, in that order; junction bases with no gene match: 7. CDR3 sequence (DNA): TGCGCCAGCAGAGCCGGGACAGGGGACCACAATGAGCAGTTCTTC. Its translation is CASRAGTGDHNEQFF.

This CDR3 is CASALEFNEKLFF. The CDR3 bases are TGTGCCAGCGCATTAGAATTTAATGAAAAACTGTTTTTT. The V call is TRBV27, the J call TRBJ1-4; D not certain. The CDR3 is made up of 13 amino acids. The V end was cut by 8 bases, the J end by 4 bases, with 11 bases between. Germline V lookup: CDR1 MNHEY, CDR2 SMNVEV (reference sequence).

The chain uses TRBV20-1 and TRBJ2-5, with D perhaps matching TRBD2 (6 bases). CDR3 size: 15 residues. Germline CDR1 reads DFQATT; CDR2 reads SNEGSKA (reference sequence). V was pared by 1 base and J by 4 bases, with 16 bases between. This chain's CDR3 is CSARVQTRNRETQYF. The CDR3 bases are TGCAGTGCTAGAGTCCAGACTAGGAACCGAGAGACCCAGTACTTC.

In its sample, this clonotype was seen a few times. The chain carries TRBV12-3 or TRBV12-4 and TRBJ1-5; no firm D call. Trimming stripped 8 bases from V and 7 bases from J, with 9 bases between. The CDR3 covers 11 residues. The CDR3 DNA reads TGTGCCAGCGGCGATCGGCAGCCCCAGCATTTT. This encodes CASGDRQPQHF.

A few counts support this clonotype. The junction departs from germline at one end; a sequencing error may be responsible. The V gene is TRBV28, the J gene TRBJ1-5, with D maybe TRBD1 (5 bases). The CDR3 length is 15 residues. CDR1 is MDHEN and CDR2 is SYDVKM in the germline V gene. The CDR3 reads CASRFQGYSNRPQHF. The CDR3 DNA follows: TGTGCCAGCAGGTTCCAGGGTTATAGCAATCGGCCCCAGCATTTT.

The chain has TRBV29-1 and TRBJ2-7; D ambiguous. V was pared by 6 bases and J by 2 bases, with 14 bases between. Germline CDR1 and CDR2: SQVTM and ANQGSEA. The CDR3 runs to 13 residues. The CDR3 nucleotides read TGCAGCGTGCTTCATGGGAACACCTACGAGCAGTACTTC. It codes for CSVLHGNTYEQYF.

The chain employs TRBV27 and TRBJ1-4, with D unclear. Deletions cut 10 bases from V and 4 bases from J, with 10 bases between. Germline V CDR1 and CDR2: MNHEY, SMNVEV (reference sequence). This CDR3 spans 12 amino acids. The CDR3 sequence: CAIRSYNEKLFF. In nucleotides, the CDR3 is TGTGCCATCAGAAGCTATAATGAAAAACTGTTTTTT.

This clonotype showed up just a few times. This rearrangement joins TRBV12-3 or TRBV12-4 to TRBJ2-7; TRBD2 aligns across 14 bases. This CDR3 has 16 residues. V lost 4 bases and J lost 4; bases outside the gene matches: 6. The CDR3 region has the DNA TGTGCCAGCAGTTCCCTGGGGACTAGCGGGAGTTACGAGCAGTACTTC. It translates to CASSSLGTSGSYEQYF.

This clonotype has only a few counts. This chain's CDR3 is CASSQAGAGYSYEQYF. CDR3 nucleotides: TGCGCCAGCAGCCAAGCAGGGGCAGGGTACTCCTACGAGCAGTACTTC. This chain links TRBV4-3 with TRBJ2-5; a possible D gene is TRBD1 (6 bases). Near its end, the DNA agrees better with TRBJ2-7, so the J call may be wrong. Germline loops: CDR1 LGHNA, CDR2 YSLEER. The CDR3 loop spans 16 amino acids.

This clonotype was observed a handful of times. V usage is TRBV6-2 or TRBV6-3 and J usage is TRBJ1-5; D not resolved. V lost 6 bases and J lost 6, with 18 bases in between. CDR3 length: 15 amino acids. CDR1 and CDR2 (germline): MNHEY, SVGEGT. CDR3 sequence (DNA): TGTGCCAGCAGCTTAGCCAGCACGGGGTTTCAGCCCCAGCATTTT. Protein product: CASSLASTGFQPQHF.

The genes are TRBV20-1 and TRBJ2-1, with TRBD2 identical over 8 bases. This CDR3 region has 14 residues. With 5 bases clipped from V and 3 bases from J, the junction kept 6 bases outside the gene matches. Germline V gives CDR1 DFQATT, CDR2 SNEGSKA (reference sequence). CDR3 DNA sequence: TGCAGTGCTTCCAGCGGGAGTGGCTACAATGAGCAGTTCTTC. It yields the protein CSASSGSGYNEQFF.

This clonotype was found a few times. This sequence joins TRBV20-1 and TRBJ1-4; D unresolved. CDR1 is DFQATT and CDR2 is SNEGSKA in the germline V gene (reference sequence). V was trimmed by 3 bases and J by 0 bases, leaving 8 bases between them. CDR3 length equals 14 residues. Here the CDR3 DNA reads TGCAGTGCTAGCCAACTGGCAACTAATGAAAAACTGTTTTTT. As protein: CSASQLATNEKLFF.

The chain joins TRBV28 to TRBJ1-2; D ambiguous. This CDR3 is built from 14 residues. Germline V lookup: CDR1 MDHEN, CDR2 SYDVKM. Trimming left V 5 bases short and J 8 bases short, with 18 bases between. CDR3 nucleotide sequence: TGTGCCAGCAGTGCCACCGAAGCTCAGGAGGGCTACACCTTC. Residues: CASSATEAQEGYTF.

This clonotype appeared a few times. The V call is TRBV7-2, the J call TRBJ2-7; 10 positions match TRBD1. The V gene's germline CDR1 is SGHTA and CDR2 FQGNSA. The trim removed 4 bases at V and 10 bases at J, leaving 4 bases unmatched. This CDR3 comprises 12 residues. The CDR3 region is CASSSGTGEQYF. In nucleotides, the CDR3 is TGTGCCAGCAGCTCCGGGACAGGGGAACAGTACTTC.